The 19 T cell receptor beta chains presented below share a single source sample, sequenced in a study of cytomegalovirus exposure and HLA in healthy donors. PCR was performed using 60 Vbeta and 13 Jbeta primers. Assay used: immunoSEQ multiplex PCR; TCRdb lists only in-frame clones, some missing. Of tens of thousands of clones detected, approximately 60% appear once; the ten largest clones hold 4.4%. The sample consisted of PBMCs. These receptors all come from a male donor in good health and CMV-seropositive.

CDR3 nucleotides: TGCGCCAGCAGCCGGGACAGCAGCTCTGGAAACACCATATATTTT. Its protein product is CASSRDSSSGNTIYF. The chain couples TRBV5-1 to TRBJ1-3, with 7 bases matching TRBD1. The CDR3 is 15 residues long. Germline CDR1 reads SGHRS; CDR2 reads YFSETQ. V was pared by 4 bases and J by 0 bases, with 4 bases of the junction left unmatched.

V gene TRBV25-1 combines with J gene TRBJ2-5, with D possibly matching TRBD1 (6 bases). The ends were cut back, 5 bases at V and 0 bases at J, with 10 bases in the middle. The CDR3 length is 14 residues. From germline, CDR1 is MGHDK and CDR2 SYGVNS. The chain's CDR3 is CASSKGQHQETQYF. CDR3 coding DNA: TGTGCCAGCAGTAAGGGACAACACCAAGAGACCCAGTACTTC.

V usage is TRBV6-5 and J usage is TRBJ2-2; TRBD1 agrees at 7 bases. Per germline, CDR1 MNHEY and CDR2 SVGAGI. This CDR3 has 16 amino acids. V shed 0 bases, J shed 1 base, and the junction held 2 bases outside the gene matches. The DNA of the CDR3 is TGTGCCAGCAGTTACTCCAGACAGGGGAACACCGGGGAGCTGTTTTTT. It is translated as CASSYSRQGNTGELFF.

In DNA, the CDR3 is TGTGCCTGGAGTAATGGACAGGCCAAGGGCGTCCTGACTTTC. This encodes CAWSNGQAKGVLTF. The chain carries TRBV30 and TRBJ2-6, with 7 bases fitting TRBD1. Unmatched junction bases numbered 10, after V lost 2 bases and J lost 12 bases. The V gene's germline CDR1 is GTSNPN and CDR2 SVGIG (reference sequence). The CDR3 has 14 residues.

The CDR3 is CARSLEAGKGPNSNQPQHF. CDR3 DNA: TGTGCCAGAAGCTTGGAAGCAGGGAAAGGTCCCAATAGCAATCAGCCCCAGCATTTT. The V call is TRBV5-3, the J call TRBJ1-5; possibly TRBD1 for D (5 bases). TRBV5-3 is known as an ORF, though its function is uncertain. This CDR3 spans 19 amino acids. Trimming removed 0 bases at V and 0 bases at J, with 19 bases between.

This chain links TRBV29-1 with TRBJ2-1; TRBD2 might be the D (5 bases). CDR1 is SQVTM and CDR2 is ANQGSEA in the germline V gene. V gave up 2 bases and J gave up 7 bases, with 9 bases separating them. This CDR3 has 12 residues. The CDR3 loop is CSVESQRNEQFF. In nucleotides, the CDR3 is TGCAGCGTTGAATCCCAGCGGAATGAGCAGTTCTTC.

This sequence joins TRBV19 and TRBJ2-7; TRBD1 agrees at 11 bases. V shed 6 bases, J shed 6 bases, and the junction held 10 bases outside the gene matches. The CDR3 consists of 15 residues. Germline values: CDR1 LNHDA, CDR2 SQIVND (reference sequence). DNA for the CDR3: TGTGCCAGTAGCTCGGGACAGGGGGGGGCTCCCGAGCAGTACTTC. It specifies CASSSGQGGAPEQYF. Variable domain in full (rest from reference TRBV19 and TRBJ2-7): DGGITQSPKYLFRKEGQNVTLSCEQNLNHDAMYWYRQDPGQGLRLIYYSQIVNDFQKGDIAEGYSVSREKKESFPLTVTSAQKNPTAFYLCASSSGQGGAPEQYFGPGTRLTVT.

This chain uses TRBV30 with TRBJ2-7; TRBD1 aligns across 11 bases. Germline values: CDR1 GTSNPN, CDR2 SVGIG (reference sequence). Trimming took 1 base from V and 3 from J; bases not matched to a gene: 2. This CDR3 comprises 14 residues. The CDR3: CAWSAGTGGYEQYF. In DNA form, the CDR3 reads TGTGCCTGGAGTGCGGGGACAGGGGGCTACGAGCAGTACTTC.

This clone has only one observation. The chain carries TRBV5-1 and TRBJ1-2, with 7 bases fitting TRBD1. The CDR3 spans 17 residues. Germline loops: CDR1 SGHRS, CDR2 YFSETQ. V was clipped by 4 bases and J by 4 bases; unmatched bases: 16. The CDR3 region is CASSPQGQLPLLYGYTF. The CDR3 DNA reads as TGCGCCAGCAGCCCACAGGGACAGCTCCCGCTTCTCTATGGCTACACCTTC.

The chain combines TRBV6-5 with TRBJ2-1, with TRBD2 identical over 10 bases. CDR1 and CDR2 from the germline V gene are MNHEY and SVGAGI. There are 15 residues in the CDR3. Losses at the gene ends were 4 bases for V and 7 bases for J; bases not matched to a gene: 7. CDR3 in DNA: TGTGCCAGCAGTTTAATAGCGGGAGGAGGGAATGAGCAGTTCTTC. Translating it yields CASSLIAGGGNEQFF.

This clone was observed a handful of times. The chain combines TRBV5-4 with TRBJ1-6; the D is unclear. Germline assignment: CDR1 SGHNT and CDR2 YYREEE (reference sequence). Trimming shortened V by 4 bases and J by 13 bases, and 15 bases separated the two germline ends. The CDR3 has 13 amino acids. The CDR3: CASSLTPDNPLHF. As DNA, the CDR3 is TGTGCCAGCAGCCTGACCCCAGACAACCCCCTCCACTTT.

The V and J genes are TRBV27 and TRBJ2-2; D gene unclear. Trimming removed 5 bases at V and 7 bases at J, with 8 bases between. Germline CDR1 MNHEY, CDR2 SMNVEV (reference sequence). There are 12 residues in the CDR3. The CDR3 DNA follows: TGTGCCAGCAGTCTAGAGGTCGGGGAGCTGTTTTTT. It encodes CASSLEVGELFF.

The gene calls are TRBV5-6 and TRBJ1-2; TRBD1 matches at 7 bases. V shed 3 bases and J 6 bases; nucleotides not matched to a gene: 11. This CDR3 region has 15 residues. CDR1 SGHDT and CDR2 YYEEEE come from the germline V gene. CDR3 bases: TGTGCCAGCAGCTCACTTCGACAGGGAAGGAATGGCTACACCTTC. Protein sequence: CASSSLRQGRNGYTF.

This clone was recorded only once. The chain joins TRBV28 to TRBJ2-3, with 8 bases identical to TRBD1. CDR1 is MDHEN, CDR2 SYDVKM, per germline. The CDR3 covers 18 residues. J lost 3 bases, V lost 7 bases, and 18 bases had no gene match. The CDR3 region has the DNA TGTGCCAGCACCCTCCGGCCAGGGGGCATCGTGGAGACAGATACGCAGTATTTT. The encoded protein is CASTLRPGGIVETDTQYF.

The rearrangement links TRBV15 to TRBJ2-5; 11 nucleotides align to TRBD2. This CDR3 is built from 18 residues. V was clipped by 0 bases and J by 2 bases; unmatched bases: 8. CDR1 and CDR2 from the germline V gene are LNHNV and YYDKDF (reference sequence). CDR3 region: CATSREITGLADQETQYF. In DNA form, the CDR3 reads TGTGCCACCAGCAGAGAGATAACGGGACTAGCGGATCAAGAGACCCAGTACTTC.

The rearrangement uses TRBV28 and TRBJ2-5; 15 nucleotides align to TRBD2. Per germline, CDR1 MDHEN and CDR2 SYDVKM. V lost 6 bases, J lost 2 bases, and 4 bases stayed unmatched. There are 16 residues in the CDR3. The CDR3 region has the DNA TGTGCCAGCAGCCCCGGACTAGCGGGGGGGCAAGAGACCCAGTACTTC. Amino acids: CASSPGLAGGQETQYF.

This clone has just one count. The chain carries TRBV5-1 and TRBJ2-7; 12 bases are shared with TRBD1. This CDR3 has 16 residues. Germline CDR1 SGHRS, CDR2 YFSETQ. V shed 0 bases, J shed 7 bases, and the junction held 8 bases outside the gene matches. CDR3 DNA sequence: TGCGCCAGCAGCTTGGGTAGGGGACAGGGGGCGAAAGAGCAGTACTTC. Its translation: CASSLGRGQGAKEQYF. Together with reference TRBV5-1 and TRBJ2-7, the CDR3 gives the full variable domain: KAGVTQTPRYLIKTRGQQVTLSCSPISGHRSVSWYQQTPGQGLQFLFEYFSETQRNKGNFPGRFSGRQFSNSRSEMNVSTLELGDSALYLCASSLGRGQGAKEQYFGPGTRLTVT.

This chain uses TRBV19 with TRBJ1-2, with 7 bases fitting TRBD1. CDR1 is LNHDA, CDR2 SQIVND, per germline (reference sequence). Trimming removed 6 bases from V and 2 bases from J; junction bases left unmatched: 3. This CDR3 has 13 amino acids. CDR3 in amino acids: CASRGTANYGYTF. The CDR3 DNA reads as TGTGCCAGTAGAGGGACAGCGAACTATGGCTACACCTTC. Together with reference TRBV19 and TRBJ1-2, the CDR3 gives the full variable domain: DGGITQSPKYLFRKEGQNVTLSCEQNLNHDAMYWYRQDPGQGLRLIYYSQIVNDFQKGDIAEGYSVSREKKESFPLTVTSAQKNPTAFYLCASRGTANYGYTFGSGTRLTVV.

The chain has TRBV19 and TRBJ1-1, with 8 bases matching TRBD1. The V and J ends lost 5 bases and 4 bases, in that order; junction bases with no gene match: 6. CDR1 is LNHDA and CDR2 is SQIVND in the germline V gene (reference sequence). The CDR3 runs 14 residues. CDR3: CASSPQTGGTEAFF. The CDR3, as DNA: TGTGCCAGTAGTCCTCAAACAGGGGGCACTGAAGCTTTCTTT.